The subject of this entry is one T cell receptor beta chain. The antigen is not known. For each donor, at least one pre-ART and at least two post-ART PBMC samples were available. The CDR3 totals 14 residues. Germline CDR1 and CDR2: SNHLY and FYNNEI. V was cut by 4 bases and J by 6 bases, with 14 bases left in between. The source of the sample is a study of long-term antiretroviral therapy in people with HIV. Overall study findings and caveats: Diversity measured after ART increased yet remained under transplant donor controls.

They ran version v3.0 of the immunoSEQ assay at survey level. Measured with immunoSEQ multiplex PCR; TCRdb has only the in-frame clones, and not every one. The sample lists around 17,000 clones; approximately 95% were seen once. Specimen: unsorted PBMCs, collected approximately 11 years after starting antiretroviral therapy. The TCR comes from a man aged 25 to 40 with HIV. The chain joins TRBV2 to TRBJ2-3; D possibly uses TRBD1 or TRBD2 (6 bases each). CDR3 protein: CASSGGRGGDTQYF. The CDR3 coding sequence is TGTGCCAGCAGTGGGGGGCGGGGAGGCGATACGCAGTATTTT.